The source of this T cell receptor beta chain is a study of blood T cell repertoires in COVID-19. Whole-study context: T cells, B-cell-depleted T cells, or PBMCs supplied cDNA or gDNA.

In the authors' workflow: Amplification from reference gene primers served as the basis for estimated nucleated cell counts. Clones were sequenced by immunoSEQ multiplex PCR, and TCRdb holds only the in-frame ones, with some missing. The V and J calls and clone size come from that table; D and trimming were worked out from the DNA. The data contain under 350,000 clones, around nine tenths of them singletons. The V gene's germline CDR1 is SEHNR and CDR2 FQNEAQ (reference sequence). V shed 2 bases and J shed 0 bases, with 16 bases lying between them. The CDR3 extends over 17 amino acids. Concerning this clone: This specimen includes other DNA sequences encoding the same CDR3.

The specimen was PBMCs or T cells enriched from blood (not recorded which). The chain has TRBV7-9 and TRBJ1-1; TRBD1 is a possible D gene (5 bases). The TCR sequence derives from a man aged 55-75 years who had recovered from COVID-19. The CDR3 bases are TGTGCCAGCAGCTTAAGTAACAGGCGAGCCATGAACACTGAAGCTTTCTTT. This sequence encodes CASSLSNRRAMNTEAFF.